What follows is one T cell receptor (beta chain) and its context. Its target is not known. This specimen belongs to a study of cytomegalovirus exposure and HLA in healthy donors. Study in general: Around 77% of 300 to 450 genotyped donors fell in the Caucasian-associated ancestry cluster.

PCR employed 60 Vbeta and 13 Jbeta primers. Clones were sequenced by immunoSEQ multiplex PCR, and TCRdb holds only the in-frame ones, with some missing. Found here are under 120,000 clones, around 60% of them singletons; the top ten hold 3.8%. Trimming removed 2 bases from V and 3 bases from J, with 11 bases in between. The CDR3 has 15 residues. CDR1 is MNHEY, CDR2 SVGAGI, per germline. Study-level results: A missense DCLRE1C variant was associated with V- and J-gene trimming of TCR beta chains in a later analysis, and an independent cohort replicated the association. Being productive about 87% or about 30% of the time was typical of most TCR beta V segments in an earlier analysis.

At sampling all donors were nominally healthy, likely with unrecorded immune exposures. The rearrangement joins TRBV6-5 to TRBJ2-1; tentative D call: TRBD2 (6 bases). This receptor was obtained from a man aged 30 to 45 in good health and CMV-seropositive. Sequencing used PBMCs. CDR3 loop: CASSYGLANYNEQFF. The DNA for the CDR3 is TGTGCCAGCAGTTACGGGCTAGCGAACTACAATGAGCAGTTCTTC.